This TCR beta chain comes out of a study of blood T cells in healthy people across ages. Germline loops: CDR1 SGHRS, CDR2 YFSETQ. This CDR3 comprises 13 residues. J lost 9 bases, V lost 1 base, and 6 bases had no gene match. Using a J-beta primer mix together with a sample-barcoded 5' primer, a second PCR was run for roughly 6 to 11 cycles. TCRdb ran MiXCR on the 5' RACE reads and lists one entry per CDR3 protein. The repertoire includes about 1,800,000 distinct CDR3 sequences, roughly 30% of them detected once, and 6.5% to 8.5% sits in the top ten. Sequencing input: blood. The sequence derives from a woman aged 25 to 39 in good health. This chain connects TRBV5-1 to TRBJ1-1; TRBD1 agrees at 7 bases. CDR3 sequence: CASSLSQGTKAFF. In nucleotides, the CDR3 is TGCGCCAGCAGCTTGTCACAGGGGACCAAAGCTTTCTTT.